These T cell receptor beta chains were read from a single sample in a study of T cell responses to AZD1222 COVID-19 vaccine. Clones were read by immunoSEQ multiplex PCR, and TCRdb kept only the in-frame ones, dropping some. The profile covers roughly 69,000 clones, with approximately 80% appearing a single time and over 12% taken by the ten largest. Sequenced material: peripheral blood, taken 28 days after the second AZD1222 dose. The source of these receptors is an adult who received the AZD1222 COVID-19 vaccine. The CDR3 runs from the conserved cysteine through the conserved F or W. Each record gives: D gene, clone size, V gene, J gene, CDR3 DNA, CDR3 protein. The D gene is left open where the match is weak. Some rows mark clone size as missing; the rest say once, few, many or name a class of expanded clone.

d_call: NA; clone_size: NA; v_call: TRBV21-1; j_call: TRBJ1-3; cdr3_nt: TGTGCCAGCAGCAGGAGGGGCAGGGCTGGAAACACCATATATTTT; cdr3_aa: CASSRRGRAGNTIYF
d_call: NA; clone_size: NA; v_call: TRBV20-1; j_call: TRBJ1-2; cdr3_nt: TGCAGTGCTAGGTCAGGGACTGGCTACACCTTC; cdr3_aa: CSARSGTGYTF
d_call: NA; clone_size: NA; v_call: TRBV6-6; j_call: TRBJ1-3; cdr3_nt: TGTGCCAGCAGTCTGACGACTGGAAACACCATATATTTT; cdr3_aa: CASSLTTGNTIYF
d_call: NA; clone_size: NA; v_call: TRBV6-5; j_call: TRBJ1-2; cdr3_nt: TGTGCCAGCAAAAAAGGACCGCAGGGAGGAGGCTACACCTTC; cdr3_aa: CASKKGPQGGGYTF
d_call: NA; clone_size: NA; v_call: TRBV12-3/TRBV12-4; j_call: TRBJ1-1; cdr3_nt: TGTGCCAGCAGCCCGATCAGATCCACTGAAGCTTTCTTT; cdr3_aa: CASSPIRSTEAFF
d_call: NA; clone_size: once; v_call: TRBV6-5; j_call: TRBJ1-1; cdr3_nt: TGTGCCAGCAGTTACAGGTCAGAAGCTTTCTTT; cdr3_aa: CASSYRSEAFF
d_call: NA; clone_size: NA; v_call: TRBV5-4; j_call: TRBJ2-2; cdr3_nt: TGTGCCAGCAGCTTGGGAGGTGGGAACACCGGGGAGCTGTTTTTT; cdr3_aa: CASSLGGGNTGELFF
d_call: TRBD2; clone_size: NA; v_call: TRBV6-1; j_call: TRBJ2-5; cdr3_nt: TGTGCCTCCCGGACGGGGGGGGCCGCCGAGACCCAGTACTTC; cdr3_aa: CASRTGGAAETQYF
d_call: NA; clone_size: once; v_call: TRBV18; j_call: TRBJ1-6; cdr3_nt: TGTGCCAGCTCACCGAGCTCCTATAATTCACCCCTCCACTTT; cdr3_aa: CASSPSSYNSPLHF
d_call: NA; clone_size: few; v_call: TRBV5-8; j_call: TRBJ1-6; cdr3_nt: TGTGCCAGCAGCTTGGTTCAAAATAATTCACCCCTCCACTTT; cdr3_aa: CASSLVQNNSPLHF
d_call: NA; clone_size: NA; v_call: TRBV29-1; j_call: TRBJ1-1; cdr3_nt: TGCAGCGTTGAAGATTGGTGGCAGGGGCACACTGAAGCTTTCTTT; cdr3_aa: CSVEDWWQGHTEAFF
d_call: TRBD2; clone_size: NA; v_call: TRBV3-1/TRBV3-2; j_call: TRBJ2-7; cdr3_nt: TGTGCCAGCAGCGGGACTAGCGGGGGGGAGCAGTACTTC; cdr3_aa: CASSGTSGGEQYF
d_call: NA; clone_size: NA; v_call: TRBV6-1; j_call: TRBJ1-3; cdr3_nt: TGTGCCAGCAGTGAAGCAGGGTTAGGAAACACCATATATTTT; cdr3_aa: CASSEAGLGNTIYF
d_call: NA; clone_size: NA; v_call: TRBV6-2/TRBV6-3; j_call: TRBJ1-2; cdr3_nt: TGTGCCAGCAGTTCCACGAACTATGGCTACACCTTC; cdr3_aa: CASSSTNYGYTF
d_call: NA; clone_size: few; v_call: TRBV6-5; j_call: TRBJ2-5; cdr3_nt: TGTGCCAGCAGTTACTCGTTAGGGCCACAAGAGACCCAGTACTTC; cdr3_aa: CASSYSLGPQETQYF
d_call: TRBD1; clone_size: NA; v_call: TRBV3-1/TRBV3-2; j_call: TRBJ1-1; cdr3_nt: TGTGCCAGCAGCCGAGCCGGGACAGGGGTCGCTGAAGCTTTCTTT; cdr3_aa: CASSRAGTGVAEAFF